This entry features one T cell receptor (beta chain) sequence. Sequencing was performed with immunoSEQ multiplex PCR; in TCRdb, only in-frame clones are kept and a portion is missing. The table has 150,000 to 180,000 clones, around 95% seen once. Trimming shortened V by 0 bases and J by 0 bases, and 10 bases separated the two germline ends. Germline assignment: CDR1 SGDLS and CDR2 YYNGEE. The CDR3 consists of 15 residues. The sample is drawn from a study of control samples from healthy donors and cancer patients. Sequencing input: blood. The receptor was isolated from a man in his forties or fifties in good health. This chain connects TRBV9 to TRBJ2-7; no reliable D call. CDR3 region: CASSVAPVSSYEQYF. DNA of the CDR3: TGTGCCAGCAGCGTAGCCCCGGTGAGCTCCTACGAGCAGTACTTC.